This T cell receptor beta chain was obtained from a study of shared T cell receptors in the human thymus. This clone was observed once. Data came from immunoSEQ multiplex PCR; TCRdb stores just in-frame clones and leaves some out. Of some 640,000 clones listed, about 90% are singletons. Germline V gene data show CDR1 as DFQATT and CDR2 as SNEGSKA (reference sequence). The CDR3 runs to 11 residues. V was pared by 5 bases and J by 8 bases, with 12 bases between. The same data also contributed to another study, on human thymus T cells. Turning to that study: Serving as donors were healthy Finnish infants, each of whom was having open corrective surgery for congenital heart defects. Thymus tissue for the work was resected from patients undergoing corrective heart surgery. V and J gene usage appeared biased in thymic and blood repertoires. Related research described thymic repertoires that were highly overlapping among unrelated individuals.

The clonotype comes from a boy in the first two years of life with a congenital heart defect. The rearrangement uses TRBV20-1 and TRBJ1-2, with D perhaps matching TRBD1 (5 bases). Source material: thymocytes. The CDR3 sequence: CSAPPPGGYTF. The CDR3 nucleotides read TGCAGTGCTCCACCCCCAGGGGGCTACACCTTC.